Following are 14 T cell receptor beta chains from one sample sequenced in a study of chronic HIV infection and antiretroviral therapy. TCRdb itself ran the 5' RACE reads through MiXCR, one entry per CDR3 protein. Seen here are about 38,000 distinct CDR3 sequences, 7% to 10% observed once, and the top ten hold around 2.9%. Sequencing was done on a sample of peripheral blood. These receptor sequences come from an adult who had HIV and had not received antiretroviral therapy, or was an uninfected healthy control (not recorded which).

The chain joins TRBV7-9 to TRBJ2-3; D gene ambiguous. The CDR3 totals 14 residues. CDR1 is SEHNR and CDR2 is FQNEAQ in the germline V gene (reference sequence). The V end lost 5 bases, the J end lost 2 bases, and 11 bases lay between the germline ends. CDR3 protein: CASSPTTFTDTQYF. CDR3 DNA sequence: TGTGCCAGCAGCCCAACAACTTTCACAGATACGCAGTATTTT.

A remark on this clonotype: This clone may be a read error of a much larger clone one base away. This rearrangement joins TRBV5-4 to TRBJ2-2; D call uncertain. CDR3 size: 13 residues. Per the germline V gene, CDR1 is SGHNT and CDR2 is YYREEE (reference sequence). The CDR3 bases are TGTGCCTGCAGCTTGACCGGTACCGGGGAGCTGTTTTTT. Translation gives CACSLTGTGELFF. Supplemented by reference TRBV5-4 and TRBJ2-2, the full variable domain reads ETGVTQSPTHLIKTRGQQVTLRCSSQSGHNTVSWYQQALGQGPQFIFQYYREEENGRGNFPPRFSGLQFPNYSSELNVNALELDDSALYLCACSLTGTGELFFGEGSRLTVL.

The table lists this clonotype with a few counts. V gene TRBV28 combines with J gene TRBJ1-1, with D possibly TRBD1 on 6 matching bases. Germline CDR1 reads MDHEN; CDR2 reads SYDVKM. Trimming stripped 7 bases from V and 10 bases from J, with 22 bases between. The CDR3 contains 14 residues. DNA for the CDR3: TGTGCCAGCAAAGACGGAGGGGGGCAATATCGAGCTTTCTTT. Amino acid sequence: CASKDGGGQYRAFF.

This clonotype was detected a few times. V and J are TRBV29-1 and TRBJ2-1; D not certain. Germline values: CDR1 SQVTM, CDR2 ANQGSEA. The CDR3 is made up of 13 amino acids. Trimming took off 7 bases at V and 0 bases at J, with 10 bases between the two ends. This CDR3 is CSGRSTSYNEQFF. CDR3 DNA: TGCAGCGGGCGGAGTACCTCCTACAATGAGCAGTTCTTC.

The chain carries TRBV29-1 and TRBJ2-1; 7 bases align to TRBD2. The V and J ends lost 7 bases and 5 bases, in that order; junction bases with no gene match: 8. CDR3 length equals 13 residues. Germline CDR1 is SQVTM and CDR2 is ANQGSEA. CDR3 bases: TGCAGCGCAGAAGCGGGAACTAACAATGAGCAGTTCTTC. Translation: CSAEAGTNNEQFF.

The table lists this clonotype with many counts. The V and J genes are TRBV7-2 and TRBJ1-2; TRBD1 aligns across 11 bases. Trimming removed 5 bases from V and 4 bases from J; junction bases left unmatched: 6. The CDR3 is made up of 15 amino acids. Germline CDR1 is SGHTA and CDR2 is FQGNSA. CDR3 in DNA: TGTGCCAGCAGCGGACGGACAGGGGGCGCCTATGGCTACACCTTC. Amino acid sequence: CASSGRTGGAYGYTF.

At least ten counts were recorded for this clonotype. This chain uses TRBV28 with TRBJ1-5; D is undetermined. Between the trimmed V and J ends, which lost 1 base and 6 bases, there was a span of 16 bases. CDR3 length equals 16 residues. The V gene's germline CDR1 is MDHEN and CDR2 SYDVKM. The CDR3 DNA follows: TGTGCCAGCAGTTTATCATTTACCGTTGGAGGTCAGCCCCAGCATTTT. As protein: CASSLSFTVGGQPQHF.

The chain joins TRBV20-1 to TRBJ1-2, with a possible D match to TRBD1 (6 bases). The germline V and J ends were trimmed by 3 bases and 5 bases, with 16 bases remaining between them. The V gene's germline CDR1 is DFQATT and CDR2 SNEGSKA (reference sequence). The CDR3 runs to 14 residues. CDR3 sequence reads: CSASAPGDLYGYTF. In nucleotides, the CDR3 is TGCAGTGCTAGTGCTCCAGGGGACCTGTATGGCTACACCTTC.

This clonotype was seen many times. CDR3 sequence: CASSPYRTTGEQFF. DNA of the CDR3: TGTGCCAGCAGCCCGTACCGTACGACAGGAGAGCAGTTCTTC. The chain links TRBV11-2 to TRBJ2-1, with D perhaps matching TRBD1 (6 bases). Germline V gene lookup returns CDR1 SGHAT and CDR2 FQNNGV. Trimming removed 5 bases from V and 10 bases from J, with 18 bases in between. This CDR3 spans 14 amino acids.

This sequence joins TRBV2 and TRBJ2-5; D is undetermined. The CDR3 is made up of 14 amino acids. Deletions cut 0 bases from V and 2 bases from J, with 7 bases between. The germline V gene has CDR1 SNHLY and CDR2 FYNNEI. CDR3 residues: CASSEATLQETQYF. For the CDR3, the DNA is TGTGCCAGCAGTGAAGCCACGTTACAAGAGACCCAGTACTTC.

The rearrangement uses TRBV12-3 or TRBV12-4 and TRBJ1-1, with 9 bases that match TRBD1. With V trimmed by 3 bases and J by 6 bases, 5 bases remained unmatched. CDR3 length: 14 amino acids. The CDR3 nucleotides are TGTGCCAGCAGTTTGGGGACAGGGAAGTCTGAAGCTTTCTTT. This sequence encodes CASSLGTGKSEAFF.

This chain connects TRBV29-1 to TRBJ1-2; D is uncertain. CDR1 is SQVTM and CDR2 is ANQGSEA in the germline V gene. The CDR3 sequence is 12 residues long. V lost 7 bases to trimming and J lost 2 bases, with 11 bases between them. The CDR3 loop reads CSGYTVNYGYTF. Written as DNA, the CDR3 is TGCAGCGGCTACACAGTAAACTATGGCTACACCTTC.

The V and J genes are TRBV6-2 or TRBV6-3 and TRBJ2-3; unclear D gene. V lost 2 bases and J 2 bases, leaving 8 bases between the germline ends. The length of the CDR3 is 14 residues. CDR1 and CDR2 (germline): MNHEY, SVGEGT. CDR3 in DNA: TGTGCCAGCAGTTACAACCGGGCCACAGATACGCAGTATTTT. This encodes CASSYNRATDTQYF.

This clonotype was found a few times. For the CDR3, the DNA is TGTGCCACCCGGGGGGGGACCTACGAGCAGTACTTC. Translated: CATRGGTYEQYF. The chain links TRBV28 to TRBJ2-7; TRBD2 agrees at 8 bases. The CDR3 runs to 12 residues. The junction had 4 bases not matched to a gene; V was cut back by 10 bases and J by 2 bases. Germline CDR1 is MDHEN and CDR2 is SYDVKM.